This section outlines one T cell receptor (beta chain) sequence together with its context. The antigen is undetermined. CDR3 length: 16 residues. Germline V gene sequence: CDR1 ENHRY, CDR2 SYGVKD. Trimming removed 4 bases from V and 0 bases from J, with 12 bases in between. Produced via immunoSEQ multiplex PCR; TCRdb's table is partial and in-frame only. The table has more than 85,000 clones, 85% to 90% seen once; the top ten hold around 5%. The data originate from a study of T cell responses to AZD1222 COVID-19 vaccine. Points from the study as a whole: In a largely white British group with more females than males, clonal diversity was possibly underestimated.

The specimen comprised peripheral blood, sampled on day 0 of AZD1222 vaccination. This sequence originates from an adult in good health. The chain employs TRBV10-3 and TRBJ1-4, with unresolved D. CDR3 sequence reads: CAISGGSGATNEKLFF. Written as DNA, the CDR3 is TGTGCCATCAGTGGAGGGTCGGGTGCAACTAATGAAAAACTGTTTTTT.